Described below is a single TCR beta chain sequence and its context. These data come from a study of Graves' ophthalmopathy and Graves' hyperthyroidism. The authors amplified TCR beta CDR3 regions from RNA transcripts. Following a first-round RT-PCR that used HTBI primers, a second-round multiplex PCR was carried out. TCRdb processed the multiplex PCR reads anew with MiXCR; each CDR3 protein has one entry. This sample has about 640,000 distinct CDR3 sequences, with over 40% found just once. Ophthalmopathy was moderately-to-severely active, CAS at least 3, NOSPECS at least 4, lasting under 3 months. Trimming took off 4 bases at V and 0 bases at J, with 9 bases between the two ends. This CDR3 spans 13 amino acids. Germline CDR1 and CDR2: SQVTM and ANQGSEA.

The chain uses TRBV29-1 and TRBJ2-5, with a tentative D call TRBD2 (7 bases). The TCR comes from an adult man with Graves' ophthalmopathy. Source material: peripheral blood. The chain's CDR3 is CSVGGGHQETQYF. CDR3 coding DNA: TGCAGCGTTGGGGGGGGCCACCAAGAGACCCAGTACTTC.